This TCR beta chain was profiled in a study of T cells in localized non-small cell lung cancer. Whole-study results and caveats: Uninvolved adjacent lung had the highest recorded T cell clonality, with tumor below it. In adjacent lung, a median roughly 56 of the top 100 tumor clones were found. A denser population of T cells in blood accompanied longer overall survival.

As to this clone: The antigen remains undetermined.

CDR1 is MNHEY, CDR2 SMNVEV, per germline (reference sequence). This CDR3 is built from 17 residues. Trimming removed 5 bases from V and 4 bases from J, with 21 bases in between. Clones were sequenced by immunoSEQ multiplex PCR, and TCRdb holds only the in-frame ones, with some missing. The repertoire has about 26,000 clones, around 85% of them found once; the top ten carry about 14%. This clonotype was obtained from a female donor older than 55 with stage II squamous cell lung carcinoma. Sequences were derived from peripheral blood, sampled before any cancer treatment. The chain employs TRBV27 and TRBJ1-3, with D possibly being TRBD1 (6 bases). The CDR3 DNA reads TGTGCCAGCAGTGCCAGACAGGCCCCCATGGGGGGAAACACCATATATTTT. This translates into CASSARQAPMGGNTIYF.